This is a list of T cell receptor beta chains from one sample in a study of T cell responses to AZD1222 COVID-19 vaccine. Assay used: immunoSEQ multiplex PCR; TCRdb lists only in-frame clones, some missing. The profile shows about 120,000 clones, approximately 90% of them singletons. Sample: peripheral blood, taken on day 0 of AZD1222 vaccination. The receptor set was obtained from an adult in good health. CDR3s include the opening cysteine and the closing phenylalanine or tryptophan. Fields, in order: V gene, J gene, clone size, CDR3 length, D gene, CDR3 protein, CDR3 DNA. A D gene is named only where the DNA matches it firmly. The size entry is marked missing in some rows and otherwise reads once, few, many or a size class.

TRBV4-1	TRBJ1-2	.	18	.	CASSQGPTRSGRFYGYTF	TGCGCCAGCAGCCAAGGGCCCACGCGGTCTGGGCGGTTCTATGGCTACACCTTC
TRBV5-1	TRBJ2-1	.	16	TRBD2	CASSLNTRLAAHEQFF	TGCGCCAGCAGCTTAAACACCCGACTAGCGGCCCATGAGCAGTTCTTC
TRBV4-2	TRBJ2-1	.	17	TRBD2	CASSQLAGEGPYNEQFF	TGTGCCAGCAGCCAACTAGCGGGAGAGGGTCCTTACAATGAGCAGTTCTTC
TRBV14	TRBJ2-1	.	16	.	CASSRPYILTHNEQFF	TGTGCCAGCAGCCGCCCCTACATCCTAACTCACAATGAGCAGTTCTTC
TRBV19	TRBJ1-1	.	14	.	CASRWGTPGTEAFF	TGTGCCAGTAGGTGGGGGACTCCGGGGACTGAAGCTTTCTTT
TRBV5-8	TRBJ2-7	.	12	TRBD1	CASSKTGLEQYF	TGTGCCAGCAGCAAGACAGGGCTCGAGCAGTACTTC
TRBV11-1	TRBJ2-7	.	16	TRBD1	CASTNTGQGVLGEQYF	TGTGCCAGCACCAACACGGGACAGGGTGTTCTAGGCGAGCAGTACTTC
TRBV19	TRBJ1-2	.	12	.	CASSMRRYGYTF	TGTGCCAGTAGCATGAGACGATATGGCTACACCTTC
TRBV19	TRBJ1-1	.	15	TRBD1	CASSNRGKVNTEAFF	TGTGCCAGTAGTAACAGGGGCAAGGTTAACACTGAAGCTTTCTTT
TRBV7-9	TRBJ2-2	.	14	.	CASSPTLNTGELFF	TGTGCCAGCAGCCCGACATTAAACACCGGGGAGCTGTTTTTT
TRBV30	TRBJ2-7	.	14	.	CAWRIGDGLYEQYF	TGTGCCTGGAGGATTGGGGACGGCCTCTACGAGCAGTACTTC
TRBV19	TRBJ2-2	.	14	.	CASTQRGVGGELFF	TGTGCCAGTACCCAGAGGGGGGTTGGCGGGGAGCTGTTTTTT
TRBV28	TRBJ2-5	.	15	.	CASSPLEEGKETQYF	TGTGCCAGCAGTCCTTTAGAAGAGGGGAAAGAGACCCAGTACTTC
TRBV14	TRBJ1-2	.	16	.	CASSCHGRECSYGYTF	TGTGCCAGCAGCTGCCATGGTAGGGAGTGTAGCTATGGCTACACCTTC
TRBV18	TRBJ1-5	.	16	.	CASSPWGSYSNQPQHF	TGTGCCAGCTCACCATGGGGCAGTTATAGCAATCAGCCCCAGCATTTT
TRBV3-1/TRBV3-2	TRBJ1-1	.	15	.	CASSQQNRKNTEAFF	TGTGCCAGCAGCCAACAAAACAGGAAAAACACTGAAGCTTTCTTT
TRBV5-1	TRBJ1-5	once	13	.	CASSPGGNQPQHF	TGCGCCAGCAGCCCAGGAGGCAATCAGCCCCAGCATTTT
TRBV10-3	TRBJ1-1	.	14	TRBD1	CAISNRGTNTEAFF	TGTGCCATCAGTAACAGGGGAACGAACACTGAAGCTTTCTTT
TRBV12-1	TRBJ2-7	medium-sized	16	.	CASSATPTGFGYEQYF	TGTGCCAGCAGCGCCACACCCACAGGGTTTGGGTACGAGCAGTACTTC
TRBV7-2	TRBJ1-1	.	16	.	CASSPQIGGMNTEAFF	TGTGCCAGCAGCCCCCAGATTGGGGGCATGAACACTGAAGCTTTCTTT
TRBV19	TRBJ2-3	.	16	TRBD2	CASSSGTSGGTNTQYF	TGTGCCAGTAGTAGCGGGACTAGCGGGGGCACGAATACGCAGTATTTT
TRBV5-1	TRBJ1-3	.	17	.	CASSGPSAGDGGNTIYF	TGCGCCAGCAGCGGACCGAGTGCTGGTGATGGTGGAAACACCATATATTTT
TRBV19	TRBJ1-2	.	13	.	CASSPRGASGYTF	TGTGCCAGTAGCCCACGGGGGGCATCTGGCTACACCTTC
TRBV30	TRBJ2-7	.	16	TRBD2	CAWRKTAGGSSYEQYF	TGTGCCTGGAGGAAAACAGCGGGGGGAAGCTCCTACGAGCAGTACTTC
TRBV6-5	TRBJ1-6	.	14	TRBD1	CASRPDRAESPLHF	TGTGCCAGCAGGCCCGACAGGGCTGAGTCACCCCTCCACTTT
TRBV14	TRBJ1-1	.	14	TRBD1	CASSRTGLFTEAFF	TGTGCCAGCAGCCGGACAGGGCTATTCACTGAAGCTTTCTTT
TRBV20-1	TRBJ1-1	once	13	.	CSAIDRVNTEAFF	TGCAGTGCTATTGACAGAGTAAACACTGAAGCTTTCTTT
TRBV30	TRBJ2-7	few	13	.	CAWSVGSSYEQYF	TGTGCCTGGAGTGTAGGGAGCTCCTACGAGCAGTACTTC
TRBV19	TRBJ1-1	.	13	.	CASSRTQLLEAFF	TGTGCCAGTAGTCGCACCCAATTACTTGAAGCTTTCTTT
TRBV18	TRBJ2-1	few	17	.	CASSPPPAGLSYNEQFF	TGTGCCAGCTCACCACCTCCGGCGGGATTATCCTACAATGAGCAGTTCTTC
TRBV5-1	TRBJ2-7	.	13	TRBD1	CASGRQGAYEQYF	TGCGCCAGCGGGCGACAGGGGGCCTACGAGCAGTACTTC
TRBV19	TRBJ1-1	.	13	TRBD1	CASSRVTGSEAFF	TGTGCCAGTAGCCGCGTGACAGGGAGTGAAGCTTTCTTT
TRBV4-1	TRBJ2-1	.	16	TRBD2	CASSQVRSGGYNEQFF	TGCGCCAGCAGCCAAGTCCGGAGCGGGGGATACAATGAGCAGTTCTTC
TRBV2	TRBJ2-7	.	15	TRBD2	CASSASGSLLEEQYF	TGTGCCAGCAGTGCAAGCGGGAGCTTACTAGAAGAGCAGTACTTC